The rows below give T cell receptor beta chains drawn from one sample of a study of T cell repertoires in cytomegalovirus infection. Their cognate antigens are unknown. TCRdb re-called the reads with MiXCR, one entry per CDR3 protein. Of about a million distinct CDR3 sequences in the sample, under 40% were seen once. The sequences come from cultured CD8+ T cells from PBMCs, collected from culture after CMV antigen stimulation. These receptors were collected from a human donor in good health (CMV status not recorded). Some clones in this sample may be carry-over from other donors' samples. The CDR3 runs from the conserved cysteine through the conserved F or W. Each record gives: clone size, D gene, V gene, CDR3 protein. A D gene is named only where the DNA matches it firmly. The size of a clone is reported for some rows only, either as once, few or many, or as a class for expanded clones.

clone size: NA; D gene: TRBD2; V gene: TRBV19; CDR3 protein: CASSIGGGPNEQFF
clone size: many; D gene: TRBD2; V gene: TRBV7-8; CDR3 protein: CASSRLRLPSGGALETQYF
clone size: NA; D gene: TRBD2; V gene: TRBV4-3; CDR3 protein: CASSQGTSGGAYNEQFF
clone size: NA; D gene: TRBD1; V gene: TRBV7-6; CDR3 protein: CANSPQGVTNTGELFF
clone size: NA; D gene: NA; V gene: TRBV6-5; CDR3 protein: CASSSFDRTYGYTF
clone size: NA; D gene: NA; V gene: TRBV11-3; CDR3 protein: CASSLSVRSEAFF
clone size: many; D gene: NA; V gene: TRBV7-3; CDR3 protein: CASNPLETQYF
clone size: many; D gene: TRBD2; V gene: TRBV6-2/TRBV6-3; CDR3 protein: CASSETSGGQETQYF
clone size: many; D gene: NA; V gene: TRBV19; CDR3 protein: CASSPPTWTTSSSYNEQFF
clone size: few; D gene: NA; V gene: TRBV3-1; CDR3 protein: CASSSIGAF
clone size: many; D gene: NA; V gene: TRBV19; CDR3 protein: CASSWLGRTTEAFF
clone size: few; D gene: NA; V gene: TRBV27; CDR3 protein: CASTQGDEQFF
clone size: few; D gene: NA; V gene: TRBV7-9; CDR3 protein: CASIGDEQFF
clone size: NA; D gene: NA; V gene: TRBV5-1; CDR3 protein: CASRAPRGTGELFF
clone size: NA; D gene: TRBD2; V gene: TRBV20-1; CDR3 protein: CSARASSGLAGGLGYNEQFF
clone size: few; D gene: NA; V gene: TRBV12-5; CDR3 protein: CASGFYDGAYEQYF
clone size: few; D gene: NA; V gene: TRBV20-1; CDR3 protein: CSASGDSSYNEQFF
clone size: many; D gene: TRBD2; V gene: TRBV7-2; CDR3 protein: CASSLARASGGAPTPLDTQYF
clone size: NA; D gene: NA; V gene: TRBV15; CDR3 protein: CATSPSVAGYEAFF
clone size: NA; D gene: TRBD2; V gene: TRBV27; CDR3 protein: CASSLFPLERGGLIGTDTQYF
clone size: many; D gene: NA; V gene: TRBV7-6; CDR3 protein: CASSLDKGTVRNTGELFF
clone size: few; D gene: TRBD1; V gene: TRBV6-8; CDR3 protein: CASSYRTGRYEQYF
clone size: NA; D gene: NA; V gene: TRBV4-3; CDR3 protein: CASSQDSGGNEAFF
clone size: few; D gene: NA; V gene: TRBV5-1; CDR3 protein: CASNGGNSPLHF
clone size: NA; D gene: NA; V gene: TRBV6-5; CDR3 protein: CASSLRIGAGQPQHF
clone size: NA; D gene: NA; V gene: TRBV7-9; CDR3 protein: CASSGRTRDGAANTGELFF
clone size: many; D gene: NA; V gene: TRBV7-2; CDR3 protein: CASSLGVQAYNEQFF
clone size: few; D gene: NA; V gene: TRBV6-2/TRBV6-3; CDR3 protein: CASSLLSIGFHGYTF
clone size: NA; D gene: TRBD1; V gene: TRBV7-6; CDR3 protein: CASTRDRENYGYTF
clone size: few; D gene: TRBD2; V gene: TRBV4-1; CDR3 protein: CASSQDLLAGANNEQFF
clone size: NA; D gene: NA; V gene: TRBV6-5; CDR3 protein: CASSSLELKYTQYF